The sequence of this T cell receptor beta chain was determined in a study of blood T cell repertoires in COVID-19 (dated by TCRdb to about 2020). Looking at the study overall: Collaborator samples came from the United States, Italy and Spain and covered acute and convalescent phases of COVID-19. The prospective study material was composed of cDNA or gDNA derived from T cells, B-cell-depleted T cells, or PBMCs. The dataset comprised deeply sampled blood TCRbeta repertoires from subjects exposed to, actively infected with, or recovered from COVID-19. The repertoires were released in a freely available public database meant as a resource for research on the immune response to SARS-CoV-2. Samples were obtained from the ongoing ImmuneRACE study (first 160 participants) and from some 1,200 subjects provided by 6 global collaborators. A de-identified subject ID, COVID-19 status, age in years and sex were almost always included in the sample metadata. HLA class I and class II types, where available, came from metadata supplied by the sample provider rather than from assay-based typing.

CDR3 length: 14 amino acids, cysteine to phenylalanine. Of all the DNA, just the CDR3 is kept, 42 bases in frame from base 1. CDR1 is given as ENHRY and CDR2 as SYGVKD, both from the germline V gene. Cut back by 3 bases and 2 bases, the V and J ends lie 9 bases apart. TCRbeta CDR3 regions were amplified from genomic DNA by means of the immunoSEQ Assay, a bias-controlled multiplex PCR. The authors' analysis ran thus. The number of nucleated cells in each sample was estimated from the amplification of reference gene primers within the assay. To quantify the absolute abundance of each unique TCRbeta CDR3 rearrangement, sequence reads were collapsed and filtered. For each sample, productive Simpson clonality was calculated as the square root of Simpson's diversity index over productive rearrangements. TCRdb holds this immuneACCESS table with in-frame rearrangements only. Some clones are missing; in checked studies, unresolved V genes explain under half, and the rest has no known cause. V and J calls and clone size are those listed in that table; D and trimming were worked out from the DNA. The sample table records roughly 410,000 clones; approximately 91% of these occur just once. Roughly 1.6% of the sample is held by the ten biggest clonotypes.

At one collaborating source in Seattle, patients were enrolled during active infection and were followed longitudinally through the course of disease. The collaborating institutions used their own protocols to collect whole blood in K2EDTA tubes. Collaborator samples were shipped for TCRbeta analysis as frozen whole blood, isolated PBMCs, or DNA extracted from either sample type. Remarks on this clone: Its recognized antigen is unknown. Base quality data are lacking; no much larger clone is found one base away.

Study-level results and caveats: How much clinical and demographic metadata was included differed by source and by participant, and the metadata was provided uncurated.

The TCR comes from a woman in her 40s with COVID-19, enrolled during active disease. This chain joins TRBV10-3 to TRBJ2-3, with a tentative D gene TRBD1 over 6 matching bases. Sequencing was done on a sample of peripheral blood. The CDR3: CAISDGTNTDTQYF. Here is the DNA: TGTGCCATCAGTGACGGGACAAACACAGATACGCAGTATTTT.